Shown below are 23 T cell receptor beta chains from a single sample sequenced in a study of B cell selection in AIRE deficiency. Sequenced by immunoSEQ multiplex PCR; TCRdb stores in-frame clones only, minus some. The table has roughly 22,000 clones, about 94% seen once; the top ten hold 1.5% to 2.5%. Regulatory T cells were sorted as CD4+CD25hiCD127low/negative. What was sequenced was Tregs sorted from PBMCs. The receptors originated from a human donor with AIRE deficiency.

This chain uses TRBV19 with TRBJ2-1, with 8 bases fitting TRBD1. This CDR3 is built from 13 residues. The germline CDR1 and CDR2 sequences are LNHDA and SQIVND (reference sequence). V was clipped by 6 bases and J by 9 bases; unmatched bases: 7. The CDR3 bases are TGTGCCAGTAGGGTTCAGGGGGCCGGTGAGCAGTTCTTC. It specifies CASRVQGAGEQFF.

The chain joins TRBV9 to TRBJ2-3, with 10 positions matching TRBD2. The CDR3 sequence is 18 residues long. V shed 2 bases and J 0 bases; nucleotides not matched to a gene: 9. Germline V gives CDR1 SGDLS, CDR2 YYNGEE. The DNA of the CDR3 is TGTGCCAGCAGCGTTCGAGCGGGAGGGAGTTATAGCACAGATACGCAGTATTTT. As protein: CASSVRAGGSYSTDTQYF.

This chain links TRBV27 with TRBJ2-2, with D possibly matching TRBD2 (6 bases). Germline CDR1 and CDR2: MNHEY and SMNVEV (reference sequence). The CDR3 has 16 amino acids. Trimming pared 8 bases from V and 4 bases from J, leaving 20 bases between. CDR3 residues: CASSSLPGALTGELFF. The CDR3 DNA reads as TGTGCCAGCTCTTCGCTTCCGGGAGCTCTCACCGGGGAGCTGTTTTTT.

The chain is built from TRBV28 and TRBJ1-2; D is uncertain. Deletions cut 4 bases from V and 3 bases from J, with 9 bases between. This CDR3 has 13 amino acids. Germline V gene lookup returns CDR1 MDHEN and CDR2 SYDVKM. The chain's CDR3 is CASSSTAYYGYTF. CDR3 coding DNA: TGTGCCAGCAGTTCTACAGCCTACTATGGCTACACCTTC.

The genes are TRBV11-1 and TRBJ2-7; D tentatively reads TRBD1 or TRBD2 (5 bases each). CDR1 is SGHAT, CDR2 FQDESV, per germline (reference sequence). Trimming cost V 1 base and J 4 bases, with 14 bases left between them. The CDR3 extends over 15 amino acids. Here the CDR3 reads CASSLGGIGLYEQYF. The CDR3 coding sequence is TGTGCCAGCAGCTTAGGGGGGATCGGCCTTTACGAGCAGTACTTC.

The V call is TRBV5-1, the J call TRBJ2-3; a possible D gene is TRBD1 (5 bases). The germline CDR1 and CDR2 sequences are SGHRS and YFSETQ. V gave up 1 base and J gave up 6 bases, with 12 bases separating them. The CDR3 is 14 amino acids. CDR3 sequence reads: CASSLWEGVDTQYF. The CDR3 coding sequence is TGCGCCAGCAGCTTGTGGGAAGGGGTCGATACGCAGTATTTT.

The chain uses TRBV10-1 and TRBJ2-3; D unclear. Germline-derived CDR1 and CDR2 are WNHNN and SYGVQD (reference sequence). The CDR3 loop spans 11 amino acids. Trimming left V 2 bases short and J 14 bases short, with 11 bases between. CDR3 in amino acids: CASSERPHRYF. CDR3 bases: TGCGCCAGCAGTGAGAGGCCTCACCGGTATTTT.

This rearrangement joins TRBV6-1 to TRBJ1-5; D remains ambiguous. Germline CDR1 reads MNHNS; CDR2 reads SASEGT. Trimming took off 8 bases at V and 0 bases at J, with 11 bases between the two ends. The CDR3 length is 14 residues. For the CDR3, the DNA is TGTGCCAGCGAACAGATCTATAGCAATCAGCCCCAGCATTTT. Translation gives CASEQIYSNQPQHF.

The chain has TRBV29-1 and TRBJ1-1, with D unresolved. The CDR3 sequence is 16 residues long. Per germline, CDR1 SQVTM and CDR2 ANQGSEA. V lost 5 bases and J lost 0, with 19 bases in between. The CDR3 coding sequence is TGCAGCGTTAAGGGTATGACTTACAGCATGAACACTGAAGCTTTCTTT. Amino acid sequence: CSVKGMTYSMNTEAFF. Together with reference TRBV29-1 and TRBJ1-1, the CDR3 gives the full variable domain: SAVISQKPSRDICQRGTSLTIQCQVDSQVTMMFWYRQQPGQSLTLIATANQGSEATYESGFVIDKFPISRPNLTFSTLTVSNMSPEDSSIYLCSVKGMTYSMNTEAFFGQGTRLTVV.

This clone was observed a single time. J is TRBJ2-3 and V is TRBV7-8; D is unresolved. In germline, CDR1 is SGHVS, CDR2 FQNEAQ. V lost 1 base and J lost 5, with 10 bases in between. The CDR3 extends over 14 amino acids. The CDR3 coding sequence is TGTGCCAGCAGCTTAGAAGCGTGGGGAGATACGCAGTATTTT. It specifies CASSLEAWGDTQYF.

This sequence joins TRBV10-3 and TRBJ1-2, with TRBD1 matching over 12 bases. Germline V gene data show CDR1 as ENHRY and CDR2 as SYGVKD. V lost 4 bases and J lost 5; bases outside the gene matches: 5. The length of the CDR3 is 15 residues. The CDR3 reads CAISGGTGGVYGYTF. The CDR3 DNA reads TGTGCCATCAGTGGGGGGACAGGGGGCGTATATGGCTACACCTTC.

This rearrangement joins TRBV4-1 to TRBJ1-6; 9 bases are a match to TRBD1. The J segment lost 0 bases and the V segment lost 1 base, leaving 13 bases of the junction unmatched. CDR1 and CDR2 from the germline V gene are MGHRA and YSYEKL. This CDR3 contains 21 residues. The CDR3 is CASSQGPTGTGFSSYNSPLHF. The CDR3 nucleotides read TGCGCCAGCAGCCAAGGGCCCACCGGGACAGGGTTTAGCTCCTATAATTCACCCCTCCACTTT.

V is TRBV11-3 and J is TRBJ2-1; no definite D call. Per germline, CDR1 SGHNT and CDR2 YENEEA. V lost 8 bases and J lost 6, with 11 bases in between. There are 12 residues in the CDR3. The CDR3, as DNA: TGTGCCAGCGCGCTAGGGATCAATGAGCAGTTCTTC. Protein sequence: CASALGINEQFF.

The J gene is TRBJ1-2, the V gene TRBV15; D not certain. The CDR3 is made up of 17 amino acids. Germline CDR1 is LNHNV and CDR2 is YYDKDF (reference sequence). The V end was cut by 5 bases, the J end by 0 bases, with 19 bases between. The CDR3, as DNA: TGTGCCACCAGCCCCGCGAGGCGAGGCACAGCTAACTATGGCTACACCTTC. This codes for CATSPARRGTANYGYTF.

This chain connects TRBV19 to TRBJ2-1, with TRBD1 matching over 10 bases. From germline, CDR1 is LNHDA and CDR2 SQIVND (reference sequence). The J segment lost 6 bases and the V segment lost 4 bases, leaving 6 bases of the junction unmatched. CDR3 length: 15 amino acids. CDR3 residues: CASSNPGTGVNEQFF. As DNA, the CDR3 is TGTGCCAGTAGTAATCCCGGGACAGGGGTCAATGAGCAGTTCTTC.

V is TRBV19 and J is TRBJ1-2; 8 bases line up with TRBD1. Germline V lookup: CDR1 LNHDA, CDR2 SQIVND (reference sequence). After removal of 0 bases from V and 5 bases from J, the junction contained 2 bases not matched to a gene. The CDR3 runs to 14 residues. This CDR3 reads CASSIDGDRYGYTF. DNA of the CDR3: TGTGCCAGTAGTATAGACGGGGACAGGTATGGCTACACCTTC. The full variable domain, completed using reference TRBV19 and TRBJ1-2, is DGGITQSPKYLFRKEGQNVTLSCEQNLNHDAMYWYRQDPGQGLRLIYYSQIVNDFQKGDIAEGYSVSREKKESFPLTVTSAQKNPTAFYLCASSIDGDRYGYTFGSGTRLTVV.

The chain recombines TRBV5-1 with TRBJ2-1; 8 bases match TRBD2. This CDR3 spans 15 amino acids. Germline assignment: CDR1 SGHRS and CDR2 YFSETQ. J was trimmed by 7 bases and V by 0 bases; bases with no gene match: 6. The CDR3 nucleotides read TGCGCCAGCAGCTTGGGTAGCGGGATGGGAAATGAGCAGTTCTTC. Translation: CASSLGSGMGNEQFF.

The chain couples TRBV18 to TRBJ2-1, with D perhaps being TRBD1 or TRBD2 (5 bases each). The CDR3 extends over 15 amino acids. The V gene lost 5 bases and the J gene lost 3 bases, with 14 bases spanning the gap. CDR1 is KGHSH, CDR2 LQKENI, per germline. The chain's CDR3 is CASSATGRNYNEQFF. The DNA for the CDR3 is TGTGCCAGCTCAGCGACGGGACGGAACTACAATGAGCAGTTCTTC. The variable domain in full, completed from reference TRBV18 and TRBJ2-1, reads NAGVMQNPRHLVRRRGQEARLRCSPMKGHSHVYWYRQLPEEGLKFMVYLQKENIIDESGMPKERFSAEFPKEGPSILRIQQVVRGDSAAYFCASSATGRNYNEQFFGPGTRLTVL.

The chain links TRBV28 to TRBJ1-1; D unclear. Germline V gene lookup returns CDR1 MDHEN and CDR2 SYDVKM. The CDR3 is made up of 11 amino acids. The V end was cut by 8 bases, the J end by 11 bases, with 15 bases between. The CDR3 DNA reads TGTGCCAGCGCTACTTTATGGGAGGCTTTCTTT. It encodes CASATLWEAFF.

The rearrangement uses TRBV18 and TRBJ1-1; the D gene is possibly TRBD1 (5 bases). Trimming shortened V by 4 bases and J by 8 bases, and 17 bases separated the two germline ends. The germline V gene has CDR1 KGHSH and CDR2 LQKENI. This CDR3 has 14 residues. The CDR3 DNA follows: TGTGCCAGCTCACGACGGACCGAGGGACGAGAAGCTTTCTTT. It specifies CASSRRTEGREAFF.

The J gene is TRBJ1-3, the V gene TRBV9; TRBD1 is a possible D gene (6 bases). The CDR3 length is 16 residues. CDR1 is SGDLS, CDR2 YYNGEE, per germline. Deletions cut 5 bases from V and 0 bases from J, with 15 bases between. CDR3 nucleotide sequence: TGTGCCAGCAGTTCGACAGGACCTAGCTCTGGAAACACCATATATTTT. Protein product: CASSSTGPSSGNTIYF.

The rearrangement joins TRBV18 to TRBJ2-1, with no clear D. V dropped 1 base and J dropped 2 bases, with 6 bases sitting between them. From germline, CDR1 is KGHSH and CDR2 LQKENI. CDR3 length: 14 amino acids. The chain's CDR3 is CASSPQSAYNEQFF. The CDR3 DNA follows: TGTGCCAGCTCACCACAATCTGCCTACAATGAGCAGTTCTTC.

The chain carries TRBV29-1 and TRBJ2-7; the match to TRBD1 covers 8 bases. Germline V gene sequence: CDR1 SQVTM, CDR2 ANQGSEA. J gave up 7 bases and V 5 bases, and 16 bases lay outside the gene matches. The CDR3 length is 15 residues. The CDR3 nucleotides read TGCAGCGTTACAGACAAACCGGGACAGGCCGGGGAGCAGTACTTC. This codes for CSVTDKPGQAGEQYF.